The 17 T cell receptor beta chains given below trace back to one sample, sequenced in a study of shared clonotypes between healthy human individuals. Only in-frame clones appear in the TCRdb table, and some are missing; sequencing was by immunoSEQ multiplex PCR. The table lists about 990,000 clones, roughly 74% of them singletons. Sample: memory CD4+ T cells from PBMCs. The subset: CD45RA-negative fraction. These receptors were taken from a man aged 18 to 35 in good health. Some clones in this sample may be carry-over from other donors' samples.

DNA of the CDR3: TGTGCCAGCAGTTATACCCCAGAAGAGCAGTACTTC. This codes for CASSYTPEEQYF. The chain links TRBV6-5 to TRBJ2-7; no reliable D call. V lost 3 bases, J lost 7 bases, and 10 bases lay in between. Germline CDR1 MNHEY, CDR2 SVGAGI. This CDR3 is built from 12 residues.

The gene calls are TRBV4-2 and TRBJ2-7; D call uncertain. CDR3 length: 15 residues. The V and J ends lost 0 bases and 5 bases respectively, with 14 bases between them. Per germline, CDR1 LGHNA and CDR2 YNFKEQ. CDR3 residues: CASSQEFRITHEQYF. CDR3 bases: TGTGCCAGCAGCCAAGAGTTCAGGATAACGCACGAGCAGTACTTC.

V gene TRBV2 combines with J gene TRBJ2-7; possible D gene TRBD1, 6 bases. The ends were cut back, 6 bases at V and 3 bases at J, with 21 bases in the middle. The CDR3 length is 16 residues. CDR1 is SNHLY and CDR2 is FYNNEI in the germline V gene. This CDR3 reads CASRELQGTLLYEQYF. The CDR3 DNA sequence: TGTGCCAGCAGAGAACTACAGGGAACTCTCCTCTACGAGCAGTACTTC.

Details on this clone: This may come from a read error, since a much larger clone is one base off. J is TRBJ2-1 and V is TRBV4-1, with 12 bases that match TRBD2. Looked up from germline, CDR1 is MGHRA and CDR2 is YSYEKL. CDR3 length: 15 amino acids. In DNA, the CDR3 is TGCGCCGGCAGCCGGACTAGCGGGGTACCCAATGAGCAGTTCTTC. This sequence encodes CAGSRTSGVPNEQFF.

This clone was observed a handful of times. The J gene is TRBJ2-7, the V gene TRBV14, with no clear D. The CDR3 runs to 14 residues. Trimming pared 3 bases from V and 2 bases from J, leaving 11 bases between. Germline lookup yields CDR1 SGHDN and CDR2 FVKESK. The CDR3 is CASSQYWKPYEQYF. In DNA, the CDR3 is TGTGCCAGCAGCCAGTACTGGAAACCCTACGAGCAGTACTTC.

Only one count was recorded for this clone. The V and J genes are TRBV5-1 and TRBJ2-1, with 12 bases aligning to TRBD2. CDR1 is SGHRS, CDR2 YFSETQ, per germline. CDR3 length: 16 residues. Unmatched junction bases numbered 7, after V lost 3 bases and J lost 6 bases. The CDR3 reads CASSSMTSGSGNEQFF. In DNA form, the CDR3 reads TGCGCCAGCAGCTCGATGACTAGCGGGAGTGGCAATGAGCAGTTCTTC.

V and J are TRBV5-1 and TRBJ2-3; 8 bases map to TRBD1. The J segment lost 2 bases and the V segment lost 1 base, leaving 6 bases of the junction unmatched. The CDR3 has 16 residues. Germline CDR1 SGHRS, CDR2 YFSETQ. The CDR3 sequence: CASSLFAGGYTDTQYF. DNA of the CDR3: TGCGCCAGCAGCTTGTTCGCAGGGGGCTACACAGATACGCAGTATTTT.

This CDR3 is CASRSGGANTGELFF. CDR3 nucleotide sequence: TGTGCCAGCAGATCAGGGGGCGCGAACACCGGGGAGCTGTTTTTT. This rearrangement joins TRBV6-6 to TRBJ2-2; 8 bases map to TRBD1. CDR3 length: 15 amino acids. Germline lookup yields CDR1 MNHNY and CDR2 SVGAGI (reference sequence). J was trimmed by 0 bases and V by 6 bases; bases with no gene match: 3.

Details on this clone: One base away lies a much larger clone, so this may be a sequencing read error. This sequence joins TRBV11-2 and TRBJ1-1, with unresolved D. CDR1 SGHAT and CDR2 FQNNGV come from the germline V gene. Trimming shortened V by 2 bases and J by 1 base, and 8 bases separated the two germline ends. This CDR3 comprises 14 residues. The CDR3 region has the DNA TGTGCCAGCAGCTTAACACAGACGAACACTGAAGCTTTCTTT. The encoded protein is CASSLTQTNTEAFF.

The rearrangement joins TRBV1 to TRBJ1-2. TRBV1 is assigned pseudogene status. The CDR3 runs 15 residues. CDR3 coding DNA: TGCACCAGCAGATCCAAGGTGCGAAAGACCTATGGCTACACCTTC. Translating gives CTSRSKVRKTYGYTF.

The V call is TRBV27, the J call TRBJ2-7; 10 positions agree with TRBD1. The germline V gene has CDR1 MNHEY and CDR2 SMNVEV (reference sequence). The V segment lost 6 bases and the J segment 6 bases; nucleotides outside the gene matches: 11. The CDR3 sequence is 15 residues long. CDR3 region: CASSPTRQGAREQYF. Here the CDR3 DNA reads TGTGCCAGCAGCCCGACCCGACAGGGGGCGCGCGAGCAGTACTTC.

The chain recombines TRBV7-8 with TRBJ2-7, with 7 nucleotides matching TRBD2. The germline CDR1 and CDR2 sequences are SGHVS and FQNEAQ. This CDR3 contains 15 residues. V shed 1 base, J shed 4 bases, and the junction held 7 bases outside the gene matches. CDR3 bases: TGTGCCAGCAGCTTAGGGGGGGGACTCCAGTACGAGCAGTACTTC. As protein: CASSLGGGLQYEQYF.

This rearrangement joins TRBV10-3 to TRBJ1-2; D gene uncertain. The germline V and J ends were trimmed by 6 bases and 4 bases, with 12 bases remaining between them. In germline, CDR1 is ENHRY, CDR2 SYGVKD. This CDR3 spans 13 amino acids. The CDR3 sequence: CAISRSAGYGYTF. The DNA for the CDR3 is TGTGCCATCAGCAGGTCGGCAGGCTATGGCTACACCTTC.

The genes are TRBV6-6 and TRBJ2-1, with 16 bases matching TRBD2. Germline V gene lookup returns CDR1 MNHNY and CDR2 SVGAGI (reference sequence). V lost 8 bases, J lost 5 bases, and 0 bases stayed unmatched. This CDR3 has 14 residues. This CDR3 is CASGTSGRDNEQFF. The CDR3 DNA reads TGTGCCAGCGGGACTAGCGGGAGGGACAATGAGCAGTTCTTC.

The sample holds a few counts of this clone. The chain recombines TRBV7-9 with TRBJ1-1; D not certain. Per germline, CDR1 SEHNR and CDR2 FQNEAQ (reference sequence). The CDR3 totals 15 residues. V lost 3 bases and J lost 1, with 12 bases in between. The CDR3 region has the DNA TGTGCCAGCAGCTTTGGTAGTGGTCGGAACACTGAAGCTTTCTTT. It encodes CASSFGSGRNTEAFF.

This chain joins TRBV15 and TRBJ1-2, with D maybe TRBD1 (5 bases). The V gene lost 3 bases and the J gene lost 10 bases, with 15 bases spanning the gap. The CDR3 spans 13 residues. The germline V gene has CDR1 LNHNV and CDR2 YYDKDF (reference sequence). CDR3 sequence reads: CATSRLGGEDYTF. For the CDR3, the DNA is TGTGCCACCAGCAGGCTTGGAGGGGAGGACTACACCTTC.

The CDR3 loop reads CASSYSGANNEKLFF. The CDR3 DNA sequence: TGCGCCAGCAGCTATTCGGGGGCCAACAATGAAAAACTGTTTTTT. This chain uses TRBV4-3 with TRBJ1-4, with D possibly TRBD1 on 6 matching bases. There are 15 residues in the CDR3. The V gene's germline CDR1 is LGHNA and CDR2 YSLEER. Trimming stripped 5 bases from V and 5 bases from J, with 15 bases between.